This T cell receptor (beta chain) emerged from a study of CD8+CD57+ T cells in acquired aplastic anemia listed by TCRdb under 2018. Some background on the complete study: A mean of 3.2 ug of DNA, ranging from about 0.2 to 27.4 ug, was extracted from sorted CD4+ and CD8+ cells. A CD8+CD57+ expansion meant a frequency higher than the mean frequency seen in healthy subjects. Paper-wide results and their limitations: Fewer than 30 CD8+ CDR3 sequences were found in both patients and controls but appeared to be highly expressed in patients and within the immunodominant clones of the patients. Between patients and healthy controls, no significant difference in CD8+ Simpson's diversity was found (P=0.060).

Profiling of TCR beta VDJ combinations and CDR3 sequences used genomic DNA as the template. An Illumina HiSeq 2000 was the platform used for TCR repertoire sequencing. As for the authors' bioinformatics: TRBV/TRBJ rearrangement plots, CDR3 size and DJ length profiles, and Simpson's diversity index were used to assess repertoires. The immunodominant clone was defined as the most abundant DNA sequence in deep sequencing data. CDR3 amino acid sequences were screened for sharing across subjects and compared with published repertoires and the VDJdb database. The public reads were run again by TCRdb, first through fastp at Q25 and then through MiXCR, and only productive beta chains were kept. Entries that share a CDR3 protein sequence are merged under the most common genes and DNA. Clone size and V and J calls follow TCRdb, not the original study. For this sample the table gives some 160,000 distinct CDR3 sequences, of which 40% to 50% were detected only once. 2.5% to 3.5% of the sample rests with the top ten.

Note on this clonotype: It lacks a known antigen. No much larger clonotype is one base removed from it; base qualities were not supplied.

Patients chosen for sequencing had shown expansion of CD8+CD57+ cells by flow cytometry. All patients had severe acquired aplastic anemia diagnosed by International Study of Aplastic Anemia and Agranulocytosis and Camitta criteria. No therapy had been received by the patients at the time of blood sampling. TCR repertoires of sorted CD4+ and CD8+ blood T cells from severe aplastic anemia patients and healthy subjects were deep-sequenced in the study. In the USA, patient enrollment took place under clinicaltrials.gov protocols 00001620, 01623167, 00001397, 00071045, 00081523 and 00961064. Ficoll-Paque density gradient centrifugation was used to isolate peripheral blood mononuclear cells. Before DNA was extracted, CD4+ and CD8+ T cells were sorted using either FACS or magnetic beads. This TCR was recovered from a human donor with aplastic anemia. The source material was sorted CD4+, CD8+, or CD8+CD57+ T cells (not recorded which) from PBMCs.

The nucleotide sequence reads as follows: TGTGCCAGCAGACAACAGGGGCAAGAGACCCAGTACTTC. It translates to CASRQQGQETQYF. The rearranged segments are TRBV7-7 and TRBJ2-5; 7 central nucleotides agree with TRBD1. Via the germline V gene (reference sequence), CDR1 is SSHAT and CDR2 FNYEAQ. V is cut back by 6 bases and J by 2 bases, with 3 bases in the junction unmatched. From cysteine to phenylalanine, the CDR3 is 13 amino acids long. Only CDR3 DNA is held: 39 bases, read in frame from base 1.